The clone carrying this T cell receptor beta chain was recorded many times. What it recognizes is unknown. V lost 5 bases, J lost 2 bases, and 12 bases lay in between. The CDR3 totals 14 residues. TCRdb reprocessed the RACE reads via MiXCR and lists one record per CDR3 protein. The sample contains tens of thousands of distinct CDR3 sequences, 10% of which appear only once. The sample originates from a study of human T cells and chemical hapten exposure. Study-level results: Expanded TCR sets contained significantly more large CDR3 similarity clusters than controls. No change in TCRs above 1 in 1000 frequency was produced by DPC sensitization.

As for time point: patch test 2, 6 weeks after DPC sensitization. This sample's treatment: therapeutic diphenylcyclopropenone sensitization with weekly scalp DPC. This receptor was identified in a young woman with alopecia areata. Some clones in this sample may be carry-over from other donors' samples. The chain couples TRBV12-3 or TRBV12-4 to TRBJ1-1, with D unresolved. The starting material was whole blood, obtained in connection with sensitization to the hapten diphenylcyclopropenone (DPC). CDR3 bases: TGTGCCAGCAGTCCCAACCGTCGTAACACTGAAGCTTTCTTT. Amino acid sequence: CASSPNRRNTEAFF.